Below, 23 T cell receptor beta chains from the same sample are listed, as sequenced in a study of beta chain features in type 1 diabetes. Study-wide results and limits: When Type 1 diabetes patients were examined, their TCRB CDR3s proved moderately but significantly shorter in all four CD4+ subsets.

Their target antigens are unknown. The sequenced template was cDNA made from the entire isolated RNA. Here immunoSEQ multiplex PCR was the method, and the copy in TCRdb shows in-frame clones only, minus some. The sample records some 330,000 clones, roughly 12% being singletons. Specimen: naive CD4+ T cells from blood. These receptors were obtained from a young woman with type 1 diabetes.

The sample holds a few counts of this clone. This rearrangement joins TRBV21-1 to TRBJ2-7; the table calls TRBD1, which could not be checked here. TRBV21-1 is given as a pseudogene. The CDR3 is 14 amino acids. This CDR3 reads CASSMRDRLYEQYF. CDR3 nucleotides: TGTGCCAGCAGCATGAGGGACAGACTCTACGAGCAGTACTTC.

This clone was seen a handful of times. The chain couples TRBV19 to TRBJ1-1; maybe TRBD1 (6 bases). The germline V gene has CDR1 LNHDA and CDR2 SQIVND (reference sequence). The CDR3 consists of 15 residues. Deletions cut 4 bases from V and 1 base from J, with 13 bases between. CDR3 coding DNA: TGTGCCAGTAGTAGGGACACGGGCTCGAACACTGAAGCTTTCTTT. It specifies CASSRDTGSNTEAFF.

The J gene is TRBJ2-1, the V gene TRBV28; TRBD1 is a possible D gene (8 bases). V dropped 8 bases and J dropped 8 bases, with 22 bases sitting between them. CDR3 length equals 15 residues. Germline V CDR1 and CDR2: MDHEN, SYDVKM. The CDR3 spells CASSPSGGRGHEQFF. The CDR3 DNA sequence: TGTGCCAGCTCTCCCTCGGGGGGCAGGGGGCATGAGCAGTTCTTC.

The gene calls are TRBV28 and TRBJ1-2; D remains unclear. Germline CDR1 reads MDHEN; CDR2 reads SYDVKM. V lost 7 bases, J lost 5 bases, and 14 bases lay in between. CDR3 length: 13 residues. CDR3 nucleotide sequence: TGTGCCAGCACTTCGCGTTCGTCGTATGGCTACACCTTC. Encoded protein: CASTSRSSYGYTF.

This chain links TRBV4-3 with TRBJ1-1; tentative D call: TRBD1 (5 bases). Germline loops: CDR1 LGHNA, CDR2 YSLEER. V lost 1 base and J 1 base, leaving 10 bases between the germline ends. The CDR3 consists of 15 residues. CDR3 DNA sequence: TGCGCCAGCAGCCAAGCGGGACTTGGGAACACTGAAGCTTTCTTT. It specifies CASSQAGLGNTEAFF.

This chain connects TRBV4-1 to TRBJ1-5; 7 nucleotides align to TRBD1. J gave up 2 bases and V 1 base, and 11 bases lay outside the gene matches. The germline V gene encodes CDR1 MGHRA and CDR2 YSYEKL. This CDR3 contains 18 residues. The CDR3 loop reads CASSQVKQSRGGNQPQHF. CDR3 DNA: TGCGCCAGCAGCCAAGTAAAGCAGTCCAGGGGGGGCAATCAGCCCCAGCATTTT.

This clone was seen more than once but under ten times. The CDR3 reads CASSDPPDRGNSPLHF. CDR3 bases: TGTGCCAGCAGCGACCCCCCCGACAGGGGGAATTCACCCCTCCACTTT. The chain recombines TRBV9 with TRBJ1-6, with 9 nucleotides matching TRBD1. Germline loops: CDR1 SGDLS, CDR2 YYNGEE. V lost 3 bases, J lost 7 bases, and 8 bases stayed unmatched. The CDR3 has 16 residues. Together with reference TRBV9 and TRBJ1-6, the CDR3 gives the full variable domain: DSGVTQTPKHLITATGQRVTLRCSPRSGDLSVYWYQQSLDQGLQFLIQYYNGEERAKGNILERFSAQQFPDLHSELNLSSLELGDSALYFCASSDPPDRGNSPLHFGNGTRLTVT.

This clone has only a few counts. The chain joins TRBV9 to TRBJ2-3; 8 bases match TRBD2. There are 15 residues in the CDR3. V lost 2 bases, J lost 5 bases, and 7 bases stayed unmatched. Germline lookup yields CDR1 SGDLS and CDR2 YYNGEE. The CDR3 nucleotides are TGTGCCAGCAGCGTCGAGCGGGGGCCACGAGATACGCAGTATTTT. It codes for CASSVERGPRDTQYF.

This clone was counted only a few times. The chain couples TRBV28 to TRBJ2-5; TRBD2 might be the D (6 bases). The CDR3 covers 14 residues. The germline V gene encodes CDR1 MDHEN and CDR2 SYDVKM. V was trimmed by 5 bases and J by 7 bases, leaving 17 bases between them. CDR3 sequence: CASSTHSSGGTQYF. The DNA of the CDR3 is TGTGCCAGCAGTACCCACAGCTCCGGGGGGACCCAGTACTTC.

The chain joins TRBV9 to TRBJ2-2, with TRBD2 as a possible D gene (5 bases). CDR1 and CDR2 (germline): SGDLS, YYNGEE. Deletions cut 1 base from V and 6 bases from J, with 10 bases between. CDR3 size: 14 residues. CDR3 loop: CASSVRTGPGELFF. In DNA, the CDR3 is TGTGCCAGCAGCGTAAGGACTGGGCCCGGGGAGCTGTTTTTT.

In DNA, the CDR3 is TGCAGCGTTGAAGAAGACAGGGTGGAGACCCAGTACTTC. It is translated as CSVEEDRVETQYF. V gene TRBV29-1 combines with J gene TRBJ2-5, with 7 bases identical to TRBD1. Germline V CDR1 and CDR2: SQVTM, ANQGSEA. The CDR3 has 13 amino acids. V shed 0 bases, J shed 5 bases, and the junction held 3 bases outside the gene matches.

V gene TRBV5-4 combines with J gene TRBJ2-1, with 8 bases that match TRBD2. This CDR3 is built from 17 residues. V trimming: 0 bases; J trimming: 6 bases; junction bases outside the gene matches: 11. CDR1 is SGHNT and CDR2 is YYREEE in the germline V gene (reference sequence). CDR3 coding DNA: TGTGCCAGCAGCTTGGGGGGGTCGGTAGCGGGGATCAATGAGCAGTTCTTC. This translates into CASSLGGSVAGINEQFF.

The chain employs TRBV18 and TRBJ2-3; D is uncertain. Trimming took 3 bases from V and 1 from J, leaving 8 bases between them. Germline CDR1 is KGHSH and CDR2 is LQKENI. The CDR3 runs to 14 residues. CDR3 amino acids: CASSPPMGTDTQYF. The DNA for the CDR3 is TGTGCCAGCTCACCCCCTATGGGCACAGATACGCAGTATTTT.

This clone was seen a handful of times. V is TRBV19 and J is TRBJ2-7; 9 nucleotides align to TRBD1. Looked up from germline, CDR1 is LNHDA and CDR2 is SQIVND (reference sequence). V gave up 4 bases and J gave up 1 base; unmatched junction bases: 5. CDR3 length: 15 amino acids. For the CDR3, the DNA is TGTGCCAGTAGTACGCGGGGGACAGGGTCCTACGAGCAGTACTTC. It yields the protein CASSTRGTGSYEQYF.

This clone was counted a few times. This CDR3 is CSVEDQQGDEQYF. CDR3 in DNA: TGCAGCGTTGAAGATCAACAGGGAGACGAGCAGTACTTC. This sequence joins TRBV29-1 and TRBJ2-7; D perhaps matches TRBD1 (6 bases). V lost 0 bases and J lost 5, with 11 bases in between. The germline gives CDR1 SQVTM, CDR2 ANQGSEA. The CDR3 length is 13 residues.

This clone was observed once. The V call is TRBV7-8, the J call TRBJ1-1; D is ambiguous. CDR1 is SGHVS and CDR2 is FQNEAQ in the germline V gene. CDR3 length: 13 residues. Trimming pared 2 bases from V and 5 bases from J, leaving 9 bases between. This CDR3 is CASSLNPGTEAFF. The DNA of the CDR3 is TGTGCCAGCAGCTTAAATCCGGGGACTGAAGCTTTCTTT.

This clone has only a few counts. The chain has TRBV30 and TRBJ2-7; possible D gene TRBD2, 6 bases. V was shortened by 3 bases and J by 0 bases, with 15 bases between the two germline ends. Per germline, CDR1 GTSNPN and CDR2 SVGIG (reference sequence). The CDR3 runs to 15 residues. The CDR3 loop reads CAWRGGDAISYEQYF. The DNA of the CDR3 is TGTGCCTGGAGGGGAGGCGACGCGATCTCCTACGAGCAGTACTTC.

This clone turned up a few times. The chain uses TRBV29-1 and TRBJ2-5; TRBD1 aligns across 8 bases. After removal of 7 bases from V and 1 base from J, the junction contained 5 bases not matched to a gene. This CDR3 has 13 amino acids. Per germline, CDR1 SQVTM and CDR2 ANQGSEA. CDR3 bases: TGCAGCGCGAACAGGGGGACCCAAGAGACCCAGTACTTC. Its protein product is CSANRGTQETQYF.

This clone showed up just a few times. The chain is built from TRBV5-1 and TRBJ2-7; 7 bases match TRBD1. Germline loops: CDR1 SGHRS, CDR2 YFSETQ. Trimming removed 4 bases from V and 3 bases from J; junction bases left unmatched: 7. This CDR3 spans 14 amino acids. The CDR3 loop reads CASSPSGQIYEQYF. As DNA, the CDR3 is TGCGCCAGCAGCCCTTCGGGACAGATCTACGAGCAGTACTTC.

In its sample, this clone was seen a few times. The rearrangement links TRBV28 to TRBJ2-7; weak D call: TRBD2 (6 bases). This CDR3 has 13 residues. The V end lost 7 bases, the J end lost 2 bases, and 12 bases lay between the germline ends. CDR1 MDHEN and CDR2 SYDVKM come from the germline V gene. This CDR3 reads CASTPGTPYEQYF. The CDR3 nucleotides are TGTGCCAGCACCCCAGGGACTCCCTACGAGCAGTACTTC. Complete variable domain (other parts from reference TRBV28 and TRBJ2-7): DVKVTQSSRYLVKRTGEKVFLECVQDMDHENMFWYRQDPGLGLRLIYFSYDVKMKEKGDIPEGYSVSREKKERFSLILESASTNQTSMYLCASTPGTPYEQYFGPGTRLTVT.

The chain combines TRBV2 with TRBJ2-5, with a weak D call TRBD2 (6 bases). Per germline, CDR1 SNHLY and CDR2 FYNNEI. The V gene lost 8 bases and the J gene lost 5 bases, with 21 bases spanning the gap. CDR3 size: 15 residues. DNA for the CDR3: TGTGCCAGCGAGGTGGGACTCACTGAATGGGAGACCCAGTACTTC. It specifies CASEVGLTEWETQYF.

This clone was counted between two and nine times. The rearrangement joins TRBV10-3 to TRBJ2-7; the match to TRBD2 covers 12 bases. The trim removed 6 bases at V and 3 bases at J, leaving 0 bases unmatched. The CDR3 extends over 13 amino acids. From germline, CDR1 is ENHRY and CDR2 SYGVKD. The CDR3 DNA is TGTGCCATCAGGACTAGCGGGAGCTACGAGCAGTACTTC. Protein: CAIRTSGSYEQYF.

CDR3 DNA sequence: TGCGCCAGCAGCCAAGATATCCCCAGGGGAACTGGGGCCAACGTCCTGACTTTC. This gives the protein CASSQDIPRGTGANVLTF. The chain carries TRBV4-3 and TRBJ2-6; D is possibly TRBD1 (6 bases). Trimming shortened V by 0 bases and J by 2 bases, and 14 bases separated the two germline ends. Germline V gene lookup returns CDR1 LGHNA and CDR2 YSLEER. This CDR3 region has 18 residues.